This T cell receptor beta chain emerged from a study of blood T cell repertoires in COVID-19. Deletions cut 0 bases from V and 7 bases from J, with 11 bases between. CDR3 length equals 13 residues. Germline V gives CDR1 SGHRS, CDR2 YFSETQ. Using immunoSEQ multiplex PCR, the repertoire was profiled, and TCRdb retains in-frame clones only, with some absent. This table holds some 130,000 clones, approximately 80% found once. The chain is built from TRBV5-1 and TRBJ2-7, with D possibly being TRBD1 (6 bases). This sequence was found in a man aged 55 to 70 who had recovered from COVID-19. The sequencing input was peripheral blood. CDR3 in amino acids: CASSLERGREQYF. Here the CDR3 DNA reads TGCGCCAGCAGCTTGGAGAGGGGGAGAGAGCAGTACTTC.